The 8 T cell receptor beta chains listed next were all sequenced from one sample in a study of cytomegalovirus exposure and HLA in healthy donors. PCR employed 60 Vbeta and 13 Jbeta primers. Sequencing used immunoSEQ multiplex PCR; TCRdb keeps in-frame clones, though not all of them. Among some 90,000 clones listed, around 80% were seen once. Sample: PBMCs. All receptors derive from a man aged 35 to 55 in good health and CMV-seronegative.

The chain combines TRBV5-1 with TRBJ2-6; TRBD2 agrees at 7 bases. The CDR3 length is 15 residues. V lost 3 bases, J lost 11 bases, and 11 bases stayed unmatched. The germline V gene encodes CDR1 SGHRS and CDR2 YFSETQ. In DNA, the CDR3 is TGCGCCAGCAGCTGGAGCGGGACGGGTGGTGACGTCCTGACTTTC. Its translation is CASSWSGTGGDVLTF.

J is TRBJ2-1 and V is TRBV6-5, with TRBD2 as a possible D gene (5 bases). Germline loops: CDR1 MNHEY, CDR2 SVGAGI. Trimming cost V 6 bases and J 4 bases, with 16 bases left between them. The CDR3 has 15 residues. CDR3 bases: TGTGCCAGCAGCTCAGATTTCGGGATTTACAATGAGCAGTTCTTC. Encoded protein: CASSSDFGIYNEQFF.

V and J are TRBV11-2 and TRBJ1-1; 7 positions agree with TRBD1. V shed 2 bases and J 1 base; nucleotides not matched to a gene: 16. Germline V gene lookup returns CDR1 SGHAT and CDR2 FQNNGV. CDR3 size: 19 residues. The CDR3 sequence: CASSLLLFPGQRTNTEAFF. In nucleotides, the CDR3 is TGTGCCAGCAGCTTACTTCTCTTTCCGGGACAGCGCACGAACACTGAAGCTTTCTTT.

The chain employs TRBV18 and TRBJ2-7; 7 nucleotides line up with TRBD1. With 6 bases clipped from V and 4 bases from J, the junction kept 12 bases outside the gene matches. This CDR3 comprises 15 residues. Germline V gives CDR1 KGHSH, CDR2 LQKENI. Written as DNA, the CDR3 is TGTGCCAGCTCGTCCGAAGAGACAGGGCTATACGAGCAGTACTTC. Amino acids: CASSSEETGLYEQYF.

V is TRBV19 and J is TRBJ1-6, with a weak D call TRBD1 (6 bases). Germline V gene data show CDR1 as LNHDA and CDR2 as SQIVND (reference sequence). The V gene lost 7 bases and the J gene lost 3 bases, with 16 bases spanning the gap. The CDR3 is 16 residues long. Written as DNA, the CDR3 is TGTGCCAGTACTACAGGGTCGGCGCTCTATAATTCACCCCTCCACTTT. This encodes CASTTGSALYNSPLHF.

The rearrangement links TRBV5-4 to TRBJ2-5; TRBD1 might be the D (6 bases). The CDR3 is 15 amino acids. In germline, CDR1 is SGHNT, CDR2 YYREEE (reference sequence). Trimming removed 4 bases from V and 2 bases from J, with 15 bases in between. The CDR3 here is CASSPGNRGQETQYF. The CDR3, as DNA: TGTGCCAGCAGCCCCGGGAATAGGGGGCAAGAGACCCAGTACTTC.

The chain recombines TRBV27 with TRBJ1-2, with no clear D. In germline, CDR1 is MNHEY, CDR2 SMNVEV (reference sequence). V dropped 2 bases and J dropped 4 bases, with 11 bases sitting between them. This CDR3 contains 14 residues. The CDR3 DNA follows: TGTGCCAGCAGTTTAAACCCAGTATTCTATGGCTACACCTTC. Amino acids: CASSLNPVFYGYTF.

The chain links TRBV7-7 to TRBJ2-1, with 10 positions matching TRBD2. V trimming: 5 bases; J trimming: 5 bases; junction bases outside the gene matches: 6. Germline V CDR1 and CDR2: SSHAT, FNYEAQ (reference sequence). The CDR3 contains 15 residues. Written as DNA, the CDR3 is TGTGCCAGCAGCCCGATAGCGGGGGGACACAATGAGCAGTTCTTC. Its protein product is CASSPIAGGHNEQFF. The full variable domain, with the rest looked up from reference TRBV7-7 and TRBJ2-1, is GAGVSQSPRYKVTKRGQDVTLRCDPISSHATLYWYQQALGQGPEFLTYFNYEAQPDKSGLPSDRFSAERPEGSISTLTIQRTEQRDSAMYRCASSPIAGGHNEQFFGPGTRLTVL.